This T cell receptor beta chain was documented in a study of CD8+ T cells in alopecia areata (dated by TCRdb to 2016 to 2019). For context, the study as a whole: Treated patients were enrolled in an open-label pilot trial of oral tofacitinib, 5 to 10 mg twice daily, for moderate-to-severe alopecia areata. Tofacitinib was administered for 6 to 18 months, and 6 months of follow-up off drug were then conducted to assess delayed response and recurrence. The SALT score, which quantifies the percentage of affected scalp surface area, was used to measure disease severity in treated patients. To study T cell clonal expansion in alopecia areata, the researchers applied high-throughput TCRbeta sequencing to both the C3H/HeJ mouse model and human patients. In humans, TCRbeta sequencing was performed on scalp tissue and on sorted CD4+ and CD8+ peripheral blood T cells from healthy controls and from patients with patchy or totalis/universalis alopecia areata. Tofacitinib-treated patients had biopsies at baseline and at 4 and 24 weeks of treatment, with a later scalp biopsy in several patients. Scalp clonality was compared across normal scalp (n=4), patchy alopecia areata scalp (n=8), and alopecia totalis/universalis scalp (n=8). RNA came from the PAXgene miRNA kit for fixed scalp, the miRNeasy kit for PBMCs, and the RNeasy kit for mouse skin. TCRbeta CDR3 regions were amplified by immunoSEQ multiplex PCR with 35 Vbeta forward and 13 Jbeta reverse primers.

This clone has just one count. The specificity of this receptor is unknown. Base qualities are not provided; no much larger clone lies one nucleotide away. The library was obtained by the immunoSEQ multiplex PCR assay. For TCR sequencing, RNA was extracted from every sample and reverse transcribed into cDNA to serve as template. First-strand cDNA was synthesized using SuperScript III with a 2:1 mix of oligo-dT and random hexamers. A synthetic immune receptor repertoire was used to assess amplification bias, and residual bias was removed computationally. The authors processed their data as follows. Raw reads were preprocessed to remove errors, and CDR3 was defined according to IMGT conventions as the region from the conserved cysteine to phenylalanine. Clonality was computed by normalizing Shannon entropy by log2 of the number of productive unique TCRs and subtracting the result from 1. Scalp TCRbeta sequences were cross-referenced with sorted blood CD4 and CD8 repertoires so that the CD4 or CD8 identity of scalp clones could be inferred. In its TCRdb copy, this immuneACCESS table keeps in-frame sequences only and misses some clones. Where compared with another copy, unresolved V genes explain less than half of these, and the others have no known cause. V, J and clone size reflect that table, while D and trimming were determined from the DNA. Recorded for this sample are 200,000 to 250,000 clones; over 60% of them occurred a single time. About 4.2% of the sample rests with the top ten.

Per the germline V gene, SGHRS is the CDR1 and YFSETQ is the CDR2. A distance of 3 bases separates the germline ends of V and J, which lose 3 bases and 4 bases respectively. The CDR3 goes from the cysteine to the phenylalanine over 11 residues. Only the CDR3 part of the read is kept: 33 bases, read in frame from the first base. Read against the paper, the sample's time point label means: less than five weeks on oral tofacitinib. What this sample's treatment or condition label stands for: oral pan-JAK inhibitor, 5-10 mg twice daily. Lesional scalp punch biopsies and peripheral blood were collected from alopecia areata patients. PBMCs were isolated by density centrifugation and stained for CD3, CD4 and CD8, after which CD4+ and CD8+ T cells were sorted on a FACSAria. Study-level results and caveats: Resident alphabeta T cells in normal human skin are also sequenced, complicating scalp TCR repertoire analysis, unlike mouse skin dominated by gammadelta T cells. Tofacitinib significantly lowered scalp clonality and the number of expanded CD8+ clones among the top 100 scalp clones. Shared TCR sequences between patients were less evident than in mice, which may be partly attributable to HLA diversity in the patient population. During tofacitinib treatment, many expanded lesional clones remained in scalp and blood, and this persistence may partly explain relapse after treatment is stopped. Higher clonality and more expanded CD8+ clones were observed in lesional scalp than in normal scalp, particularly in alopecia totalis/universalis, a finding suggestive of antigenic drive. Because the treated cohort was small and had just a single nonresponder, larger studies are needed to establish links between baseline CD8+ expansion and response.

The sequence links TRBV5-1 to TRBJ2-3, with the D gene not confidently named. The clonotype originates from a human donor with alopecia areata. The material was CD4+ T cells sorted from blood, obtained at week 4, from a patient treated with tofacitinib. The bases are TGCGCCAGCAGCTCTTCAGATACGCAGTATTTT. This yields the protein CASSSSDTQYF. With all but the CDR3 taken from the reference TRBV5-1 and TRBJ2-3 genes, the full variable domain is: KAGVTQTPRYLIKTRGQQVTLSCSPISGHRSVSWYQQTPGQGLQFLFEYFSETQRNKGNFPGRFSGRQFSNSRSEMNVSTLELGDSALYLCASSSSDTQYFGPGTRLTVL.